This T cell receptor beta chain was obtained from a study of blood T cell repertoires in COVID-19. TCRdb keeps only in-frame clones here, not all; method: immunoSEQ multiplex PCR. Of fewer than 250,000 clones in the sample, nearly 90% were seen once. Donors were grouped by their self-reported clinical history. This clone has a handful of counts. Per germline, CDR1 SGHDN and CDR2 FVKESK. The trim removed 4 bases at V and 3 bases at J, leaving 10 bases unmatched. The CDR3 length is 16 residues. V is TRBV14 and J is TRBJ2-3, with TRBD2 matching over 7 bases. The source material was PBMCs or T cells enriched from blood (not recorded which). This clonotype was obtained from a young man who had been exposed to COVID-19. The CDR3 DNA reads TGTGCCAGCAGCCGCGCTCTCGGGGGGATTACAGATACGCAGTATTTT. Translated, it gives CASSRALGGITDTQYF.